These T cell receptor beta chains were read from a single sample in a study of blood T cells in healthy people across ages. TCRdb independently ran MiXCR on the 5' RACE reads; one entry per CDR3 protein. The sample carries roughly 730,000 distinct CDR3 sequences, about 56% recorded once. Sample: blood. All receptors come from a middle-aged man in good health. CDR3s include the opening cysteine and the closing phenylalanine or tryptophan. The order of the fields is V gene, clone size, J gene, D gene, CDR3 protein, CDR3 DNA. A D gene is named only where the DNA matches it firmly. For some rows the clone size is stated as once, few or many, or as a class when expanded; others skip it.

V: TRBV4-1; size: few; J: TRBJ2-4; D: -; CDR3: CASSGDGAQRRTAKNIQYF; DNA: TGCGCCAGCAGCGGCGACGGGGCTCAAAGGCGTACTGCCAAAAACATTCAGTACTTC
V: TRBV4-2; size: -; J: TRBJ2-5; D: TRBD2; CDR3: CASSLSGGASQETQYF; DNA: TGTGCCAGCAGCCTTAGCGGGGGGGCTAGCCAAGAGACCCAGTACTTC
V: TRBV5-1; size: many; J: TRBJ2-1; D: -; CDR3: CASTTFTLRGNEQFF; DNA: TGCGCCAGCACTACCTTTACTCTTAGGGGAAATGAGCAGTTCTTC
V: TRBV20-1; size: -; J: TRBJ1-5; D: -; CDR3: CSAHQSAGINQPQHF; DNA: TGCAGTGCCCATCAAAGCGCAGGGATCAACCAGCCCCAGCATTTT
V: TRBV20-1; size: once; J: TRBJ2-7; D: TRBD1; CDR3: CSASNPGQGFGYEQYF; DNA: TGCAGTGCCTCAAACCCGGGACAGGGTTTTGGCTACGAGCAGTACTTC
V: TRBV29-1; size: -; J: TRBJ2-1; D: TRBD2; CDR3: CSVDRGRAYEQFF; DNA: TGCAGCGTTGACCGTGGGAGGGCCTATGAGCAGTTCTTC
V: TRBV4-3; size: -; J: TRBJ1-1; D: -; CDR3: CASSQEAGNTEAFF; DNA: TGCGCCAGCAGCCAAGAGGCTGGGAACACTGAAGCTTTCTTT
V: TRBV5-1; size: -; J: TRBJ2-1; D: TRBD1; CDR3: CASSLGDRLQNEQFF; DNA: TGCGCCAGCAGCTTGGGGGACAGACTACAGAATGAGCAGTTCTTC
V: TRBV9; size: -; J: TRBJ1-4; D: -; CDR3: CASSVAGRENEKLFF; DNA: TGTGCCAGCAGCGTAGCTGGACGGGAGAATGAAAAACTGTTTTTT
V: TRBV15; size: -; J: TRBJ1-2; D: -; CDR3: CATSGTFGGYTF; DNA: TGTGCCACCAGCGGGACCTTTGGTGGCTACACCTTC
V: TRBV6-1; size: -; J: TRBJ2-7; D: -; CDR3: CASSKGGGGALEVTYEQYF; DNA: TGTGCCAGCAGCAAAGGAGGAGGGGGCGCGCTAGAAGTTACCTACGAGCAGTACTTC
V: TRBV6-2/TRBV6-3; size: -; J: TRBJ1-5; D: -; CDR3: CASSYPGDQPQHF; DNA: TGTGCCAGCAGTTATCCGGGGGATCAGCCCCAGCATTTT
V: TRBV9; size: -; J: TRBJ1-2; D: -; CDR3: CASSVRQEYHGYTF; DNA: TGTGCCAGCAGCGTACGACAGGAATACCATGGCTACACCTTC
V: TRBV21-1; size: -; J: TRBJ1-1; D: -; CDR3: CASSNRQGEMNTEAFF; DNA: TGTGCCAGCAGCAACCGACAGGGGGAGATGAACACTGAAGCTTTCTTT
V: TRBV6-1; size: -; J: TRBJ2-3; D: -; CDR3: CASSEPLHRTDTQYF; DNA: TGTGCCAGCAGTGAACCTCTCCACCGCACAGATACGCAGTATTTT
V: TRBV20-1; size: -; J: TRBJ2-3; D: -; CDR3: CSAISGNTQYF; DNA: TGCAGTGCTATATCGGGAAATACGCAGTATTTT
V: TRBV5-1; size: once; J: TRBJ2-3; D: TRBD2; CDR3: CASNAGLAGSDTQYF; DNA: TGCGCCAGCAACGCCGGACTAGCGGGATCAGATACGCAGTATTTT
V: TRBV7-2; size: -; J: TRBJ2-1; D: TRBD2; CDR3: CASSSPASGRDEQFF; DNA: TGTGCCAGCAGCTCTCCGGCTAGCGGGAGAGATGAGCAGTTCTTC
V: TRBV7-9; size: -; J: TRBJ1-5; D: -; CDR3: CASSRNPGREGHQPQHF; DNA: TGTGCCAGCAGCCGGAACCCGGGCCGCGAGGGCCATCAGCCCCAGCATTTT
V: TRBV12-3/TRBV12-4; size: -; J: TRBJ1-1; D: -; CDR3: CATYGAGIGTEAFF; DNA: TGTGCCACTTATGGGGCGGGCATCGGGACTGAAGCTTTCTTT
V: TRBV6-5; size: -; J: TRBJ2-5; D: TRBD2; CDR3: CASSYGGGASGMETQYF; DNA: TGTGCCAGCAGTTATGGTGGCGGGGCTAGCGGGATGGAGACCCAGTACTTC
V: TRBV15; size: -; J: TRBJ2-7; D: TRBD1; CDR3: CATSRGDRVAAGYEQYF; DNA: TGTGCCACCAGCAGAGGGGACAGGGTTGCAGCGGGATACGAGCAGTACTTC
V: TRBV24-1; size: few; J: TRBJ2-3; D: -; CDR3: CAPSGPKAGHRTDTQYF; DNA: TGTGCCCCTTCGGGCCCTAAGGCGGGACACCGCACAGATACGCAGTATTTT
V: TRBV15; size: few; J: TRBJ2-3; D: -; CDR3: CATSRAGQYTDTQYF; DNA: TGTGCCACCAGCAGGGCAGGTCAATACACAGATACGCAGTATTTT
V: TRBV20-1; size: few; J: TRBJ1-2; D: -; CDR3: CSARGQFNYGYTF; DNA: TGCAGTGCTAGAGGACAGTTTAACTATGGCTACACCTTC
V: TRBV12-3/TRBV12-4; size: -; J: TRBJ2-3; D: TRBD2; CDR3: CASSMTSGTTDTQYF; DNA: TGTGCCAGCAGTATGACTAGCGGGACCACAGATACGCAGTATTTT
V: TRBV7-2; size: -; J: TRBJ1-3; D: -; CDR3: CASSLDGLVGNTIYF; DNA: TGTGCCAGCAGCCTGGACGGATTAGTCGGAAACACCATATATTTT
V: TRBV9; size: -; J: TRBJ2-2; D: TRBD2; CDR3: CASSVEAGGDTGELFF; DNA: TGTGCCAGCAGCGTAGAAGCTGGGGGGGACACCGGGGAGCTGTTTTTT
V: TRBV12-3/TRBV12-4; size: few; J: TRBJ2-7; D: -; CDR3: CASSLDRVMQYF; DNA: TGTGCCAGCAGTTTAGACAGGGTAATGCAGTACTTC
V: TRBV20-1; size: -; J: TRBJ2-1; D: -; CDR3: CSAPLGFNPYNEQFF; DNA: TGCAGTGCTCCGCTCGGATTTAATCCGTACAATGAGCAGTTCTTC
V: TRBV13; size: many; J: TRBJ2-5; D: -; CDR3: CASSPSGTQETQYF; DNA: TGTGCCAGCAGCCCGTCCGGAACCCAAGAGACCCAGTACTTC
V: TRBV15; size: few; J: TRBJ2-3; D: TRBD2; CDR3: CATSGGGSTDTQYF; DNA: TGTGCCACCAGCGGCGGGGGAAGCACAGATACGCAGTATTTT
V: TRBV7-2; size: -; J: TRBJ2-1; D: TRBD2; CDR3: CASSFWDWEGNEQFF; DNA: TGTGCCAGCAGCTTCTGGGACTGGGAGGGCAATGAGCAGTTCTTC
V: TRBV7-9; size: -; J: TRBJ2-4; D: -; CDR3: CASTTPGDIQYF; DNA: TGTGCCAGCACTACACCGGGGGACATTCAGTACTTC
V: TRBV7-9; size: -; J: TRBJ1-4; D: -; CDR3: CASSPEGGGSEKLFF; DNA: TGTGCCAGCAGCCCTGAAGGGGGGGGCTCTGAAAAACTGTTTTTT
V: TRBV20-1; size: once; J: TRBJ1-2; D: -; CDR3: CSARPREGGYTF; DNA: TGCAGTGCTAGGCCCCGGGAAGGGGGCTACACCTTC
V: TRBV20-1; size: -; J: TRBJ2-5; D: -; CDR3: CSAREPGAPKETQYF; DNA: TGCAGTGCTAGAGAACCGGGAGCACCAAAAGAGACCCAGTACTTC
V: TRBV9; size: -; J: TRBJ2-3; D: TRBD2; CDR3: CASSLTSGGVFSTDTQYF; DNA: TGTGCCAGCAGCCTCACTAGCGGGGGCGTGTTTTCTACAGATACGCAGTATTTT
V: TRBV27; size: -; J: TRBJ2-3; D: -; CDR3: CASRYGSSTDTQYF; DNA: TGTGCCAGCAGATACGGCTCGAGCACAGATACGCAGTATTTT
V: TRBV20-1; size: once; J: TRBJ2-3; D: TRBD2; CDR3: CSATGTSGFTDTQYF; DNA: TGCAGTGCCACCGGGACTAGCGGGTTCACAGATACGCAGTATTTT
V: TRBV10-3; size: few; J: TRBJ2-1; D: -; CDR3: CAISEPGAPSNEQFF; DNA: TGTGCCATCAGTGAGCCGGGGGCTCCATCCAATGAGCAGTTCTTC
V: TRBV10-3; size: few; J: TRBJ1-1; D: -; CDR3: CAISEAGRDTEAFF; DNA: TGTGCCATCAGTGAGGCCGGACGGGATACTGAAGCTTTCTTT
V: TRBV24-1; size: -; J: TRBJ2-2; D: -; CDR3: CATSDLGDSRSGELFF; DNA: TGTGCCACCAGTGATTTGGGAGACTCTAGGTCCGGGGAGCTGTTTTTT
V: TRBV7-2; size: few; J: TRBJ2-5; D: -; CDR3: CASSLSTGRETQYF; DNA: TGTGCCAGCAGCCTCTCGACAGGACGAGAGACCCAGTACTTC
V: TRBV6-2/TRBV6-3; size: -; J: TRBJ2-1; D: -; CDR3: CASSPWAFEGGYNEQFF; DNA: TGTGCCAGCAGTCCTTGGGCCTTCGAGGGGGGTTACAATGAGCAGTTCTTC
V: TRBV4-2; size: once; J: TRBJ2-2; D: -; CDR3: CASSSRRDSSTGELFF; DNA: TGTGCCAGCAGCAGCCGCCGGGACTCTTCCACCGGGGAGCTGTTTTTT
V: TRBV5-1; size: -; J: TRBJ2-6; D: TRBD2; CDR3: CASSFAAGGSGANVLTF; DNA: TGCGCCAGCAGCTTTGCAGCGGGAGGGTCTGGGGCCAACGTCCTGACTTTC
V: TRBV5-4; size: -; J: TRBJ2-3; D: -; CDR3: CAAQLAGRADTQYF; DNA: TGTGCCGCCCAGCTTGCAGGCCGAGCAGATACGCAGTATTTT
V: TRBV28; size: -; J: TRBJ2-3; D: TRBD1; CDR3: CASRSGQGMRDTQYF; DNA: TGTGCCAGCAGGTCTGGACAGGGGATGAGAGATACGCAGTATTTT